What follows describes a single TCR beta chain. The antigen remains undetermined. A single record per CDR3 protein comes from TCRdb applying MiXCR to the 5' RACE reads. The sample shows about 630,000 distinct CDR3 sequences, 9% to 15% of them seen only once. These data belong to a study of T cells after yellow fever vaccination. V lost 3 bases to trimming and J lost 16 bases; unmatched junction nucleotides: 8. CDR3 length: 13 residues. The study's findings and limits: Only a minor proportion of clonotypes was detected across both CD4 and CD8 compartments.

The material sequenced was PBMCs, taken on the day of the yellow fever booster vaccination. The TCR sequence derives from a man aged 25-45 years who received the YFV17D yellow fever vaccine. This chain uses TRBV12-3 or TRBV12-4 with TRBJ2-1, with 11 nucleotides matching TRBD2. CDR3 sequence reads: CASSFLSGRAHFF. As DNA, the CDR3 is TGTGCCAGCAGTTTTCTTAGCGGGAGGGCCCATTTCTTC.